This TCR beta chain stems from a study of spatial heterogeneity in lung cancer. Study at large: Samples were obtained from some 70 donors, all untreated early-stage non-small cell lung cancer patients.

One entry per CDR3 protein, called by TCRdb with MiXCR from the 5' RACE reads. The sample holds about 100,000 distinct CDR3 sequences, roughly 19% seen once. V lost 3 bases and J lost 0; bases outside the gene matches: 13. Germline lookup yields CDR1 MGHRA and CDR2 YSYEKL. The CDR3 consists of 19 residues. Time point of the sample: blood at routine non-recurrence follow-up after resection. The sample holds a few counts of this clonotype. Sample: PBMCs, taken at follow-up. The receptor was isolated from a male donor with early-stage non-small cell lung cancer. The chain joins TRBV4-1 to TRBJ1-3; TRBD1 matches at 8 bases. The CDR3 region is CASSHRGRQGAPSGNTIYF. In DNA, the CDR3 is TGCGCCAGCAGCCATAGGGGGAGGCAGGGGGCTCCCTCTGGAAACACCATATATTTT.